The clone carrying this T cell receptor (beta chain) was recorded a few times. Its antigen is unknown. Time point meaning: sample taken at primary tumor resection. The donors, 70 or so patients with untreated early-stage non-small cell lung cancer, provided the samples. Tumor, nontumor lung or frozen PBMC supplied whole RNA, sequenced without sorting. MiXCR, run by TCRdb on the 5' RACE reads, gives a single entry per CDR3 protein. The repertoire includes 39,000 or so distinct CDR3 sequences, roughly 8% of them detected once, and approximately 30% sits in the top ten. This specimen belongs to a study of spatial heterogeneity in lung cancer. Findings of the study overall: Resection blood, more than follow-up blood, showed ubiquitous expanded tumor TCRs.

V gave up 10 bases and J gave up 2 bases, with 15 bases separating them. Looked up from germline, CDR1 is SGHRS and CDR2 is YFSETQ. CDR3 size: 14 residues. This TCR was recovered from a male donor with early-stage non-small cell lung cancer. The input for sequencing was PBMCs, taken at surgery. The chain couples TRBV5-1 to TRBJ2-2, with D perhaps TRBD2 (6 bases). Here the CDR3 reads CASKPGLNTGELFF. CDR3 sequence (DNA): TGCGCCTCTAAACCGGGACTCAACACCGGGGAGCTGTTTTTT.